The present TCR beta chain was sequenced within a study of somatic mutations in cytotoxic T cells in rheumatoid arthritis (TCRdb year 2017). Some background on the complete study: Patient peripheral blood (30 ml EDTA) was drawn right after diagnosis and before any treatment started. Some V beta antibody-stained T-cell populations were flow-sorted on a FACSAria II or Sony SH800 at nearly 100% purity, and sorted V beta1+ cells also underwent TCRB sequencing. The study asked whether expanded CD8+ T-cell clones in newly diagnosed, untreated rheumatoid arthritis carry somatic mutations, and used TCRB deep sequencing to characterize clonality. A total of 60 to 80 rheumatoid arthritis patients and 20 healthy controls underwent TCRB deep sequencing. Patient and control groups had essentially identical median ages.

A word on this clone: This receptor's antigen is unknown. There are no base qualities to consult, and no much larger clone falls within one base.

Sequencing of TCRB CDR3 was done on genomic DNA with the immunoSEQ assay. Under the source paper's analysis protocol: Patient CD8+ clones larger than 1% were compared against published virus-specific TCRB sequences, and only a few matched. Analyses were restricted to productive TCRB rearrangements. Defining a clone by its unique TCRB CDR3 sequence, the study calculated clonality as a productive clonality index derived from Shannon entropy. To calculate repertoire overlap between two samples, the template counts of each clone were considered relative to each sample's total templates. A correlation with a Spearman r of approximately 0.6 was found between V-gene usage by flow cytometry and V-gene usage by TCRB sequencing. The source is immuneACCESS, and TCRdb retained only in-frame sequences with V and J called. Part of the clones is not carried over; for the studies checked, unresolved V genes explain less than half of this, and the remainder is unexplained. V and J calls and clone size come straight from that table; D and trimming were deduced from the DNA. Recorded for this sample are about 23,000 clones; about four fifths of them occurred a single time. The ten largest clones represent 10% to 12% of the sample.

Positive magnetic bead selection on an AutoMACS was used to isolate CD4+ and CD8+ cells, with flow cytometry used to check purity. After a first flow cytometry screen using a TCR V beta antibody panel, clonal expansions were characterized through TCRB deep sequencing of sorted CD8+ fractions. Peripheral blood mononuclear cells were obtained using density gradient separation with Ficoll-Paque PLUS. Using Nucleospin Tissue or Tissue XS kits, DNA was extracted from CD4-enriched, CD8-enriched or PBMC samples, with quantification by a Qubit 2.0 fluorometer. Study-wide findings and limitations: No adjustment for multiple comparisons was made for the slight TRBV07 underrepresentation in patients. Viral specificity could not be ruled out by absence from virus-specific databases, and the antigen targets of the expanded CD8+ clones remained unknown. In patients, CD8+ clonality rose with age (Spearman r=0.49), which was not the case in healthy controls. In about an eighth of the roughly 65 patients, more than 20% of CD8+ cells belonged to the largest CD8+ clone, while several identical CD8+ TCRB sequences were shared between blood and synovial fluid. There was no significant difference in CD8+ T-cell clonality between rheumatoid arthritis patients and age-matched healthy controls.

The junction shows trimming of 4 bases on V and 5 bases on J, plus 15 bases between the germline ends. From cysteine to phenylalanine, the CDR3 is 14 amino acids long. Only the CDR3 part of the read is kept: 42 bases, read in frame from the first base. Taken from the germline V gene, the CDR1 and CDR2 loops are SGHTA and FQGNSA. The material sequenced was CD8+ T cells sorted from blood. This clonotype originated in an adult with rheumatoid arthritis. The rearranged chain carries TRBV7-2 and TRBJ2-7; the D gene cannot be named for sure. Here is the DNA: TGTGCCAGCAGCTCCCATCTCGGGCGTGACGAGCAGTACTTC. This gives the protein CASSSHLGRDEQYF.